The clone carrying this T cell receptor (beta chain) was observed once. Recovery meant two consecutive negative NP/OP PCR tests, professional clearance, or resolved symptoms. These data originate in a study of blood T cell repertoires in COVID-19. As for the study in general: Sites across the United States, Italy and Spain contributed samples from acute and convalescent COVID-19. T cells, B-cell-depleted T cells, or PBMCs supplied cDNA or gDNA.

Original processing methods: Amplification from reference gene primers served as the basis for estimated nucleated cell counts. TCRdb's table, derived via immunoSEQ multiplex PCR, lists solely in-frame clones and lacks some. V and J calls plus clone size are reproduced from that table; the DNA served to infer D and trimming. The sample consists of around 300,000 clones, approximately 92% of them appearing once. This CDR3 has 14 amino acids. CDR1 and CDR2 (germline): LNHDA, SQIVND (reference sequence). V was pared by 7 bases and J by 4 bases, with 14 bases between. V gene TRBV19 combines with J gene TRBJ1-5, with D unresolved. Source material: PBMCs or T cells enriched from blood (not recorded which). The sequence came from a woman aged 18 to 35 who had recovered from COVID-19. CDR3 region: CASTSASRNQPQHF. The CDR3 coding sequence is TGTGCCAGTACGTCAGCTAGTCGGAATCAGCCCCAGCATTTT.